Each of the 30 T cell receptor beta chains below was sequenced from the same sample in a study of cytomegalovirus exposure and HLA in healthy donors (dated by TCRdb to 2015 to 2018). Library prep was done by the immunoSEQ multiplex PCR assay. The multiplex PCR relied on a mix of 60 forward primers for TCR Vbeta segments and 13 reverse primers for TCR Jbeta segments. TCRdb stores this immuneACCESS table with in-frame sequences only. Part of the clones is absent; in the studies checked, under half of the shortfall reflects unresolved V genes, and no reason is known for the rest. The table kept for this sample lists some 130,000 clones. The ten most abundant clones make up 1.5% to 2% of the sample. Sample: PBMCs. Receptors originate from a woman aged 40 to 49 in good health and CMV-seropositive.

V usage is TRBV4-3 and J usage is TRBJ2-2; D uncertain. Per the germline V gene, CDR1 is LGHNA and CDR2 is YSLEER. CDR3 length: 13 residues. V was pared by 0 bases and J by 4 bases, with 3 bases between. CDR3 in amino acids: CASSQDITGELFF. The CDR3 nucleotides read TGCGCCAGCAGCCAAGACATCACCGGGGAGCTGTTTTTT.

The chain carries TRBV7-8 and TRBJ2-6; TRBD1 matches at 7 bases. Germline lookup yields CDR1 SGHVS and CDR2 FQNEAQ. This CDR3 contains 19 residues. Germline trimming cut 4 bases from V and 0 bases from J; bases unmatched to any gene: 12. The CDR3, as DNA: TGTGCCAGCAGCTCTGCAATCTCGGGACAGCTCTCTGGGGCCAACGTCCTGACTTTC. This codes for CASSSAISGQLSGANVLTF.

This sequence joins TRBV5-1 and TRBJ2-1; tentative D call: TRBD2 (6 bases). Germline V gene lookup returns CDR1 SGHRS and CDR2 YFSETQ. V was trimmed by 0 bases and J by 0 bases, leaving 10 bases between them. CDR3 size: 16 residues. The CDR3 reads CASSLGGRSSYNEQFF. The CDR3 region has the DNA TGCGCCAGCAGCTTGGGAGGGAGGAGCTCCTACAATGAGCAGTTCTTC.

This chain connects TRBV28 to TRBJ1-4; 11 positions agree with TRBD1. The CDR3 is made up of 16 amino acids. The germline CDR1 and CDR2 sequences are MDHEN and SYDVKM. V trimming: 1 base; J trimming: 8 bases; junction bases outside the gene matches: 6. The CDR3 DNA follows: TGTGCCAGCAGTTTATTCGGACAGGGGGCTGGCGAAAAACTGTTTTTT. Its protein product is CASSLFGQGAGEKLFF.

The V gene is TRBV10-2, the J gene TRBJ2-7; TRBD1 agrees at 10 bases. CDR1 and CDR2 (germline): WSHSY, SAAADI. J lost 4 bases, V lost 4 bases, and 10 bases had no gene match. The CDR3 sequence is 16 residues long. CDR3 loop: CASSATPGQGIYEQYF. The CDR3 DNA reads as TGCGCCAGCAGTGCAACCCCGGGACAGGGGATTTACGAGCAGTACTTC.

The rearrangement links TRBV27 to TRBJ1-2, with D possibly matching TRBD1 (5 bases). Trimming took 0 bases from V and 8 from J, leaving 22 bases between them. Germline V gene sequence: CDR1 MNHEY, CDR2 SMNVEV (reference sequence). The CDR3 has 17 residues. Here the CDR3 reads CASSLSEQGVRYSGYTF. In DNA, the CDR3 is TGTGCCAGCAGTTTATCGGAGCAAGGGGTTCGTTATTCGGGCTACACCTTC.

The CDR3 loop reads CASSRGTAYEQYF. Written as DNA, the CDR3 is TGCGCCAGCAGCCGAGGGACAGCCTACGAGCAGTACTTC. This sequence joins TRBV5-1 and TRBJ2-5, with 7 bases identical to TRBD1. The DNA end favors TRBJ2-7, so the J call may be wrong. Germline V lookup: CDR1 SGHRS, CDR2 YFSETQ. The CDR3 is 13 amino acids.

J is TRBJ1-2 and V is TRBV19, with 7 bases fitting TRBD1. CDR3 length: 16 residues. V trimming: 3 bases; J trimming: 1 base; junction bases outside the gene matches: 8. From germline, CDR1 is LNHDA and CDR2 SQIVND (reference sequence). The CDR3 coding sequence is TGTGCCAGTAGTATGGAGGGGGCAGCTTTTAACTATGGCTACACCTTC. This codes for CASSMEGAAFNYGYTF.

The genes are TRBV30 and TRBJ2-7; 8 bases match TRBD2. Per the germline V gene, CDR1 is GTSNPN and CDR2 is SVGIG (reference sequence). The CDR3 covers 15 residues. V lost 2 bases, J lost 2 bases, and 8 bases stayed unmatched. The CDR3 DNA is TGTGCCTGGAGTAAGCTAGCGGGCTCTACCTACGAGCAGTACTTC. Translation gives CAWSKLAGSTYEQYF. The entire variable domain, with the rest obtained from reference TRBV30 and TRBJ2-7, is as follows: SQTIHQWPATLVQPVGSPLSLECTVEGTSNPNLYWYRQAAGRGLQLLFYSVGIGQISSEVPQNLSASRPQDRQFILSSKKLLLSDSGFYLCAWSKLAGSTYEQYFGPGTRLTVT.

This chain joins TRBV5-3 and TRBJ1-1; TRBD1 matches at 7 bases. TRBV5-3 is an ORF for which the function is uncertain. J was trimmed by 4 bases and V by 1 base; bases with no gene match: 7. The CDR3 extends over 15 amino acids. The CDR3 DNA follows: TGTGCCAGAAGCTTGAGTAGGGGGCGCGGCACTGAAGCTTTCTTT. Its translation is CARSLSRGRGTEAFF.

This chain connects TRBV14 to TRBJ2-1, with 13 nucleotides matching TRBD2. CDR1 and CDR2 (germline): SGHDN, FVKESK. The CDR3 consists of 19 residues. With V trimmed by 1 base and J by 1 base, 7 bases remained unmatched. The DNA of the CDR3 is TGTGCCAGCAGCCAAGCAGCCGGACTAGCGGGAGAGTCCTACAATGAGCAGTTCTTC. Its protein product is CASSQAAGLAGESYNEQFF.

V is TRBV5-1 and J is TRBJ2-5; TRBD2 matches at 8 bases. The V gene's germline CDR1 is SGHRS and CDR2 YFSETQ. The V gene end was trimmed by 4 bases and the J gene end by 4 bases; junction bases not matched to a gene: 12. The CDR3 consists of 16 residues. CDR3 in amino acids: CASSPEGSGGTETQYF. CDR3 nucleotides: TGCGCCAGCAGCCCTGAGGGCTCGGGAGGGACAGAGACCCAGTACTTC.

The CDR3 loop reads CASSSAGNTGELFF. DNA of the CDR3: TGCGCCAGCAGCTCCGCAGGGAACACCGGGGAGCTGTTTTTT. V gene TRBV5-1 combines with J gene TRBJ2-2; D uncertain. CDR1 SGHRS and CDR2 YFSETQ come from the germline V gene. V lost 3 bases to trimming and J lost 1 base, with 7 bases between them. The CDR3 extends over 14 amino acids.

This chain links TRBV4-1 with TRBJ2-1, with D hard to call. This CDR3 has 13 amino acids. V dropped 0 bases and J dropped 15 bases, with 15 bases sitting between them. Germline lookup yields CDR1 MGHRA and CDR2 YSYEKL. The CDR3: CASSQDRGSARFF. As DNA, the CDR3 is TGCGCCAGCAGCCAAGACCGAGGCTCAGCGCGGTTCTTC.

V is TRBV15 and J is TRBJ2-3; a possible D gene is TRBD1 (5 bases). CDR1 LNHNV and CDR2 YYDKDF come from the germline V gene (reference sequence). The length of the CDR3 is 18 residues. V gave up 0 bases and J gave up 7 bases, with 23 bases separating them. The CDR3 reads CATSRDRGLEPLTNTQYF. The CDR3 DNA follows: TGTGCCACCAGCAGAGATAGGGGTTTGGAGCCTCTTACAAATACGCAGTATTTT.

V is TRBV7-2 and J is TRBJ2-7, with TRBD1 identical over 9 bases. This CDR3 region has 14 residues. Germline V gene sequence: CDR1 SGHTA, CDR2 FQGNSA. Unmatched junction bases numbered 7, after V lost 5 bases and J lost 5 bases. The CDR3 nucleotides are TGTGCCAGCAGCCCCCCGGACAGGGGCAACGAGCAGTACTTC. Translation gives CASSPPDRGNEQYF.

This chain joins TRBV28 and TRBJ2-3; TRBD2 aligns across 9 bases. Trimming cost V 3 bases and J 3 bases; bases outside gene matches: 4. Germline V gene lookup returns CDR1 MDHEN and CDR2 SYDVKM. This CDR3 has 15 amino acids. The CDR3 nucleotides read TGTGCCAGCAGTTTTAGTAGCGGGGGTACAGATACGCAGTATTTT. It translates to CASSFSSGGTDTQYF.

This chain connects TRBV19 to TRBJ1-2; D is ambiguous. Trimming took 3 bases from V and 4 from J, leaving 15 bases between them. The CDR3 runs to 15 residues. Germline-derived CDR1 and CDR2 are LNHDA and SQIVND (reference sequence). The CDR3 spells CASSIQEGRTYGYTF. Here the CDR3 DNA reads TGTGCCAGTAGTATTCAGGAGGGCCGTACCTATGGCTACACCTTC.

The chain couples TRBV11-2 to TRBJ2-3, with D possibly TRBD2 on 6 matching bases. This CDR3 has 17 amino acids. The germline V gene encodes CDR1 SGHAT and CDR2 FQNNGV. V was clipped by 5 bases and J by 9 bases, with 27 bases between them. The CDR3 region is CASSLGGNSVRMGTQYF. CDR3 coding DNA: TGTGCCAGCAGCCTGGGAGGAAATAGCGTGAGAATGGGCACGCAGTATTTT. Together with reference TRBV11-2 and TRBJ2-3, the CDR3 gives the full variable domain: EAGVAQSPRYKIIEKRQSVAFWCNPISGHATLYWYQQILGQGPKLLIQFQNNGVVDDSQLPKDRFSAERLKGVDSTLKIQPAKLEDSAVYLCASSLGGNSVRMGTQYFGPGTRLTVL.

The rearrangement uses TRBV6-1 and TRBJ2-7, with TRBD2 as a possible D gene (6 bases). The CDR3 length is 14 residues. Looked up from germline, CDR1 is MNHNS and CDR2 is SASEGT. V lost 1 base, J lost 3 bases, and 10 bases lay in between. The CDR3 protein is CASSEELGGYEQYF. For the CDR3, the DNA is TGTGCCAGCAGTGAAGAGTTGGGGGGCTACGAGCAGTACTTC.

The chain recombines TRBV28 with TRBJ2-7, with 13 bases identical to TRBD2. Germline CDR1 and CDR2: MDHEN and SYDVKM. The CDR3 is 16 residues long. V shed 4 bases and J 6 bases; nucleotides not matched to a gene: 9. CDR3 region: CASSSRTSGRSGEQYF. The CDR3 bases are TGTGCCAGCAGTTCACGGACTAGCGGGAGAAGCGGCGAGCAGTACTTC.

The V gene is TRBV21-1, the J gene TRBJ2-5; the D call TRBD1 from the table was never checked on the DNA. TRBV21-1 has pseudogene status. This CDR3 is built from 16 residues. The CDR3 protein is CASSMGQGMTQETQYF. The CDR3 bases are TGTGCCAGCAGCATGGGACAGGGTATGACCCAAGAGACCCAGTACTTC.

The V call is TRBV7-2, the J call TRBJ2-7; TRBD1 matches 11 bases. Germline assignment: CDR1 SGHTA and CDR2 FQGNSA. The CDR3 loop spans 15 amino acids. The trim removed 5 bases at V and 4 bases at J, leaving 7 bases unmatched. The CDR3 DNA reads TGTGCCAGCAGCCCGGGGACAGGGGGACCATACGAGCAGTACTTC. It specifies CASSPGTGGPYEQYF.

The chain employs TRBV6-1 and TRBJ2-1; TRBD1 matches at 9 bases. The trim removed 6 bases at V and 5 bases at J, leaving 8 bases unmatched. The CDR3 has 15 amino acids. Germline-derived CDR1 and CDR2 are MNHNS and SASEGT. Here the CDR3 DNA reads TGTGCCAGCAGGCCGACCGGACAGGGGAACAATGAGCAGTTCTTC. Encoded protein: CASRPTGQGNNEQFF.

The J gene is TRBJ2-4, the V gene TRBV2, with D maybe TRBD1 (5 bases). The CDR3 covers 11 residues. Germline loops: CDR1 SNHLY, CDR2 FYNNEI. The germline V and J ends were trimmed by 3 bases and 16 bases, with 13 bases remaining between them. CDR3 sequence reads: CASSETVFAYF. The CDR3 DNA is TGTGCCAGCAGTGAGACAGTATTTGCCTACTTC.

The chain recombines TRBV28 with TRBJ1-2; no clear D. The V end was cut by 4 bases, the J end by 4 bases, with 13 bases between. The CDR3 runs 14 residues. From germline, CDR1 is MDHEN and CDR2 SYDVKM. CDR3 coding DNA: TGTGCCAGCAGTTACCCGGCGGGTACCTATGGCTACACCTTC. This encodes CASSYPAGTYGYTF.

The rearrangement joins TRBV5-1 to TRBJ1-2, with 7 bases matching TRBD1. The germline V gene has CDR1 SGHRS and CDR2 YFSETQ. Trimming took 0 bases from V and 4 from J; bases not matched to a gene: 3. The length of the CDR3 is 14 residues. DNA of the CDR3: TGCGCCAGCAGCTTGGATGGGACAGCCTATGGCTACACCTTC. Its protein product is CASSLDGTAYGYTF.

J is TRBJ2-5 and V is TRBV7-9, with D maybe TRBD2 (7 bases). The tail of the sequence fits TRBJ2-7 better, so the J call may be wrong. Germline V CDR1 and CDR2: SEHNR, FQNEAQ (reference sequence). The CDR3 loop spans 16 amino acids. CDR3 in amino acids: CASSLALGGRDYEQYF. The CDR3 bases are TGTGCCAGCAGCTTAGCGCTAGGGGGGAGGGACTACGAGCAGTACTTC.

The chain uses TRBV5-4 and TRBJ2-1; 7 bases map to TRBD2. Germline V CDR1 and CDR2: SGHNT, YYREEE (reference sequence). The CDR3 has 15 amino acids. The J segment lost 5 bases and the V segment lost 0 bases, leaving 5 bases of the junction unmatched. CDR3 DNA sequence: TGTGCCAGCAGCTTGGGGCGGCGGGAGAACAATGAGCAGTTCTTC. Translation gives CASSLGRRENNEQFF. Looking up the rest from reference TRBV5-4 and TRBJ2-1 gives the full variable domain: ETGVTQSPTHLIKTRGQQVTLRCSSQSGHNTVSWYQQALGQGPQFIFQYYREEENGRGNFPPRFSGLQFPNYSSELNVNALELDDSALYLCASSLGRRENNEQFFGPGTRLTVL.

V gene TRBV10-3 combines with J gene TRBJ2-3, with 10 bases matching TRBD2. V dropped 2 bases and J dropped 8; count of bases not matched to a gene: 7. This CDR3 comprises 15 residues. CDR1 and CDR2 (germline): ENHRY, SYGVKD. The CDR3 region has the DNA TGTGCCATCAGTGAGATTCAAGCGGGAGGGGGTACGCAGTATTTT. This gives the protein CAISEIQAGGGTQYF.